This record covers a single T cell receptor beta chain. The antigen is not known. The source of the sample is a study of cytomegalovirus exposure and HLA in healthy donors. 60 Vbeta and 13 Jbeta primers were used in PCR. Data came from immunoSEQ multiplex PCR; TCRdb stores just in-frame clones and leaves some out. Of about 270,000 clones listed, 86% were seen once; the top ten hold approximately 4.3%. The CDR3 runs 14 residues. Germline V gives CDR1 LNHDA, CDR2 SQIVND (reference sequence). Trimming cost V 5 bases and J 6 bases; bases outside gene matches: 9. Broader study findings: Most subjects had HLA-A and HLA-B alleles reportedly predicted accurately by TCR beta sequences.

This TCR was sampled from a man aged 40-55 years in good health and CMV-seropositive. The specimen was PBMCs. The chain has TRBV19 and TRBJ2-7, with 8 bases fitting TRBD1. The CDR3 DNA reads TGTGCCAGTAGTGTAGGACAGGGTCAAAGCGAGCAGTACTTC. It yields the protein CASSVGQGQSEQYF.